This T cell receptor (beta chain) was documented in a study of shared clonotypes between healthy human individuals. Findings and limits, study-wide: Larger richness was generally estimated for naive than memory subsets.

The protocol was immunoSEQ multiplex PCR, while the TCRdb copy is restricted to in-frame clones and leaves out a portion. Among roughly 2 million clones listed, roughly 96% were seen once. Germline loops: CDR1 MNHEY, CDR2 SMNVEV (reference sequence). This CDR3 spans 14 amino acids. V was clipped by 6 bases and J by 2 bases, with 12 bases between them. With respect to this clone: The antigen is unknown. Other nucleotide sequences from this sample produce the same CDR3.

All of the donors resided in Nashville, Tennessee, and each was a Caucasian adult. This clonotype originated in a man younger than 35 in good health. Sequencing was done on a sample of naive CD4+ T cells sorted from blood. Described subset: CD45RA+ positively selected. This chain links TRBV27 with TRBJ2-3; D tentatively reads TRBD1 or TRBD2 (6 bases each). This CDR3 reads CASRRGRDTDTQYF. The CDR3 DNA reads as TGTGCCAGCAGACGGGGGCGGGACACAGATACGCAGTATTTT.